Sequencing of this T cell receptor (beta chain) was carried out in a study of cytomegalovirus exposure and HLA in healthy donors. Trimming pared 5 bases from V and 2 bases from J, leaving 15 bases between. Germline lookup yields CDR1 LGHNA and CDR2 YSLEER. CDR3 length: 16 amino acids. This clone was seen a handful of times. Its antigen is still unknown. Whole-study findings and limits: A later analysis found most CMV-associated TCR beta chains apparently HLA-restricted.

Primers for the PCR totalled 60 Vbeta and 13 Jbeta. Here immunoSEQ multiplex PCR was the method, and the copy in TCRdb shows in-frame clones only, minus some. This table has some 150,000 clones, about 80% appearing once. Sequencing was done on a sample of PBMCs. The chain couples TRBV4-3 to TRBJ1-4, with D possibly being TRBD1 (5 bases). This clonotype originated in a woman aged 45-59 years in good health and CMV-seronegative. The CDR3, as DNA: TGCGCCAGCAGCGAAGGGGAGGGGCGGACTAATGAAAAACTGTTTTTT. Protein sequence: CASSEGEGRTNEKLFF.